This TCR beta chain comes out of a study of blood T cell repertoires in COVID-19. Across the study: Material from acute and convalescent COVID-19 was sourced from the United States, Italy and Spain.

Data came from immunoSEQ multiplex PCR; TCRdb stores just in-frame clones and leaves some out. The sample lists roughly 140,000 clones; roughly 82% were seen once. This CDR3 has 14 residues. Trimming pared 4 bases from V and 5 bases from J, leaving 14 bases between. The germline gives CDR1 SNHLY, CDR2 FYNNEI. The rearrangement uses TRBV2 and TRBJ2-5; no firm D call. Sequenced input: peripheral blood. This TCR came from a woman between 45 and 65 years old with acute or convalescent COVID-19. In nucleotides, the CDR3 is TGTGCCAGCAGTGCTGTATCCGCGCTGGAGACCCAGTACTTC. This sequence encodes CASSAVSALETQYF.